Below, 18 T cell receptor beta chains from the same sample are listed, as sequenced in a study of CD8+ T cells in alopecia areata (dated by TCRdb to 2016 to 2019). Library prep was done by the immunoSEQ multiplex PCR assay. To provide template for TCR sequencing, every sample had RNA extracted and reverse transcribed into cDNA. As stored in TCRdb, this immuneACCESS dataset retains in-frame rearrangements with V and J assigned. A fraction of the clones does not appear; measured against another copy, unresolved V genes explain less than half of the discrepancy, and the remainder lacks a known reason. Recorded for this sample are about 12,000 clones; just over 55% of them occurred a single time. Together, the top ten hold 10% to 15% of the sample. Peripheral blood and lesional scalp punch biopsies were obtained from patients with alopecia areata. The sequenced sample consisted of skin. These TCRs come from a human donor with alopecia areata.

V gene TRBV4-1 combines with J gene TRBJ1-5, with D unclear. CDR3 length: 16 amino acids. V shed 2 bases and J shed 1 base, with 12 bases lying between them. Germline values: CDR1 MGHRA, CDR2 YSYEKL. CDR3 sequence reads: CASSQTGSKSNQPQHF. DNA for the CDR3: TGCGCCAGCAGCCAAACGGGGAGTAAAAGCAATCAGCCCCAGCATTTT.

The J gene is TRBJ1-1, the V gene TRBV2, with D perhaps TRBD1 (5 bases). Germline V gene lookup returns CDR1 SNHLY and CDR2 FYNNEI. Trimming cost V 6 bases and J 4 bases, with 15 bases left between them. The CDR3 runs to 14 residues. The CDR3 sequence: CASRLGRGGTEAFF. Written as DNA, the CDR3 is TGTGCCAGCAGGCTGGGCCGTGGGGGCACTGAAGCTTTCTTT.

This clone was detected only once. V is TRBV6-4 and J is TRBJ2-1, with D unresolved. Trimming took 3 bases from V and 1 from J, leaving 7 bases between them. CDR3 length equals 14 residues. CDR1 and CDR2 (germline): MRHNA, SNTAGT. Here the CDR3 reads CASSDSGSYNEQFF. The CDR3 nucleotides read TGTGCCAGCAGTGATTCCGGATCCTACAATGAGCAGTTCTTC.

The rearrangement uses TRBV10-3 and TRBJ2-3; the D is unclear. This CDR3 is 13 amino acids long. The germline V gene has CDR1 ENHRY and CDR2 SYGVKD. Trimming cost V 7 bases and J 1 base, with 9 bases left between them. The CDR3 DNA is TGTGCCATCATTGACTCGGGCACAGATACGCAGTATTTT. This gives the protein CAIIDSGTDTQYF.

The rearrangement links TRBV6-1 to TRBJ2-7; D is unresolved. The length of the CDR3 is 11 residues. From germline, CDR1 is MNHNS and CDR2 SASEGT. V was cut by 6 bases and J by 4 bases, with 7 bases left in between. CDR3 nucleotide sequence: TGTGCCAGCAGGGCTACTTACGAGCAGTACTTC. It encodes CASRATYEQYF.

V usage is TRBV2 and J usage is TRBJ1-2; tentatively, D is TRBD1 (5 bases). The CDR3 is made up of 13 amino acids. The V end lost 4 bases, the J end lost 8 bases, and 14 bases lay between the germline ends. Germline assignment: CDR1 SNHLY and CDR2 FYNNEI. The CDR3 loop reads CASSVGLTGGYTF. For the CDR3, the DNA is TGTGCCAGCAGTGTGGGACTCACCGGGGGCTACACCTTC.

This CDR3 is CASSVGGVSADTQYF. In nucleotides, the CDR3 is TGTGCCAGCAGCGTCGGGGGGGTCTCGGCAGATACGCAGTATTTT. The rearrangement joins TRBV9 to TRBJ2-3, with 8 bases that match TRBD2. Trimming removed 2 bases from V and 4 bases from J; junction bases left unmatched: 6. The CDR3 is 15 amino acids. CDR1 and CDR2 (germline): SGDLS, YYNGEE. The full variable domain, its missing parts supplied by reference TRBV9 and TRBJ2-3, is DSGVTQTPKHLITATGQRVTLRCSPRSGDLSVYWYQQSLDQGLQFLIQYYNGEERAKGNILERFSAQQFPDLHSELNLSSLELGDSALYFCASSVGGVSADTQYFGPGTRLTVL.

The chain employs TRBV29-1 and TRBJ1-1, with D hard to call. Trimming took off 3 bases at V and 0 bases at J, with 5 bases between the two ends. CDR1 and CDR2 (germline): SQVTM, ANQGSEA. The CDR3 runs 12 residues. The CDR3 coding sequence is TGCAGCGTTGAGAGCATGAACACTGAAGCTTTCTTT. Translating it yields CSVESMNTEAFF.

This clone was seen more than once but under ten times. The chain has TRBV9 and TRBJ1-4, with 7 nucleotides matching TRBD1. This CDR3 spans 15 amino acids. Germline V CDR1 and CDR2: SGDLS, YYNGEE. J was trimmed by 6 bases and V by 3 bases; bases with no gene match: 8. The CDR3 DNA reads TGTGCCAGCAGCGGGGCAGGGGGTAGATATGAAAAACTGTTTTTT. This gives the protein CASSGAGGRYEKLFF.

This clone was seen a few times. The chain uses TRBV28 and TRBJ2-5; D unresolved. CDR3 length equals 16 residues. The germline V gene encodes CDR1 MDHEN and CDR2 SYDVKM. V was trimmed by 6 bases and J by 0 bases, leaving 17 bases between them. The CDR3 loop reads CASSSLTVSNQETQYF. In nucleotides, the CDR3 is TGTGCCAGCAGCTCTTTGACCGTTTCAAACCAAGAGACCCAGTACTTC. The full variable domain, its missing parts supplied by reference TRBV28 and TRBJ2-5, is DVKVTQSSRYLVKRTGEKVFLECVQDMDHENMFWYRQDPGLGLRLIYFSYDVKMKEKGDIPEGYSVSREKKERFSLILESASTNQTSMYLCASSSLTVSNQETQYFGPGTRLLVL.

A single count supports this clone. The gene calls are TRBV4-1 and TRBJ2-5, with TRBD1 matching over 10 bases. The end of the DNA fits TRBJ2-7 better, so the J call may be wrong. Germline loops: CDR1 MGHRA, CDR2 YSYEKL. The CDR3 covers 16 residues. The CDR3: CASSLGPGQGSYEQYF. Written as DNA, the CDR3 is TGCGCCAGCAGCCTGGGTCCGGGACAGGGGTCATACGAGCAGTACTTC.

This clone showed up just a few times. This rearrangement joins TRBV27 to TRBJ1-2; D possibly corresponds to TRBD1 (6 bases). The V end was cut by 2 bases, the J end by 7 bases, with 14 bases between. Germline loops: CDR1 MNHEY, CDR2 SMNVEV (reference sequence). The CDR3 has 14 residues. The DNA of the CDR3 is TGTGCCAGCAGTTTAGCTACAGGGCAAGGTGGCTACACCTTC. It codes for CASSLATGQGGYTF.

The sample holds a few counts of this clone. This chain links TRBV4-3 with TRBJ2-7; TRBD1 matches at 10 bases. V shed 4 bases, J shed 4 bases, and the junction held 10 bases outside the gene matches. From germline, CDR1 is LGHNA and CDR2 YSLEER. CDR3 length equals 16 residues. The CDR3 spells CASSLGPGQGSYEQYF. The DNA for the CDR3 is TGCGCCAGCAGCCTGGGTCCGGGACAGGGGTCATACGAGCAGTACTTC.

This chain uses TRBV30 with TRBJ2-3; the D gene could be TRBD1 or TRBD2 (5 bases each). The CDR3 is 13 residues long. Germline CDR1 is GTSNPN and CDR2 is SVGIG (reference sequence). The V and J ends lost 5 bases and 3 bases respectively, with 12 bases between them. The CDR3 coding sequence is TGTGCCTGGTCCTCGGGGCCTACAGATACGCAGTATTTT. Amino acid sequence: CAWSSGPTDTQYF.

The V and J genes are TRBV6-1 and TRBJ2-1, with TRBD2 identical over 8 bases. Germline loops: CDR1 MNHNS, CDR2 SASEGT. The CDR3 runs 16 residues. Germline trimming cut 4 bases from V and 0 bases from J; bases unmatched to any gene: 5. CDR3 amino acids: CASSVSGGLSYNEQFF. For the CDR3, the DNA is TGTGCCAGCAGTGTCTCGGGAGGGCTCTCCTACAATGAGCAGTTCTTC.

The V and J genes are TRBV11-2 and TRBJ2-7; D uncertain. The CDR3 contains 16 residues. Trimming cost V 5 bases and J 0 bases, with 17 bases left between them. CDR1 is SGHAT, CDR2 FQNNGV, per germline. CDR3 sequence: CASSQTGWHASYEQYF. CDR3 nucleotides: TGTGCCAGCAGCCAGACTGGGTGGCACGCCTCCTACGAGCAGTACTTC.

This clone is large within its sample. The rearrangement joins TRBV7-2 to TRBJ2-3; D is uncertain. Germline V gives CDR1 SGHTA, CDR2 FQGNSA. The V and J ends lost 5 bases and 0 bases respectively, with 12 bases between them. The CDR3 has 15 residues. Here the CDR3 reads CASSRNLDSTDTQYF. CDR3 DNA: TGTGCCAGCAGCCGAAATCTGGACAGCACAGATACGCAGTATTTT.

The V call is TRBV25-1, the J call TRBJ1-3; D is uncertain. V gave up 8 bases and J gave up 1 base, with 9 bases separating them. CDR1 is MGHDK and CDR2 is SYGVNS in the germline V gene. CDR3 size: 13 residues. CDR3 amino acids: CASQTASGNTIYF. Here the CDR3 DNA reads TGTGCCAGCCAGACGGCTTCTGGAAACACCATATATTTT.